This T cell receptor beta chain comes out of a study of blood T cell repertoires in COVID-19 (dated by TCRdb to 2019 to 2021). Regarding the research as a whole: Samples from collaborators originated in the United States, Italy and Spain and spanned both the acute and convalescent phases of COVID-19. The material from the prospective study consisted of cDNA or gDNA derived from T cells, B-cell-depleted T cells, or PBMCs. Nearly every sample came with metadata listing a de-identified subject ID, COVID-19 status, age in years and sex. Subjects who had been exposed to COVID-19, were actively infected with it, or had recovered from it provided the deeply sampled blood TCRbeta repertoires that made up the dataset. Samples came from the ongoing ImmuneRACE study (first 160 participants) plus 1,254 subjects from 6 global collaborators. Where HLA class I and class II types were available, the types were taken from metadata supplied by the sample provider, not from assay-based typing. A freely available public database, intended as a resource for researchers studying the immune response to SARS-CoV-2, is where the repertoires were released.

The paper's findings and limits, for the study overall: The amount of clinical and demographic metadata varied by source and participant and was provided uncurated.

TCRbeta CDR3 regions were amplified from genomic DNA by means of the immunoSEQ Assay, a bias-controlled multiplex PCR. Regarding the original processing steps: The number of nucleated cells in each sample was estimated from the amplification of reference gene primers within the assay. To quantify the absolute abundance of each unique TCRbeta CDR3 rearrangement, sequence reads were collapsed and filtered. For each sample, productive Simpson clonality was calculated as the square root of Simpson's diversity index over productive rearrangements. TCRdb limited this immuneACCESS table to in-frame rearrangements with V and J called. A share of clones is missing; checked studies link under half to unresolved V genes, and the rest is unexplained. That table is the source of V, J and clone size, and D and trimming were worked out from the DNA. The sample contains around 62,000 clones, 88% of them found a single time. Around 9.1% of the sample belongs to the ten largest clones.

In the prospective study, participants were roughly 18 to 100 years old, resided in fewer than 25 geographic areas of the United States, and were enrolled through a virtual design. To assign participants to cohorts, the prospective study relied on clinical history that participants themselves reported in a screening survey and a study questionnaire. ImmuneRACE Cohort 3 recovered participants were defined by two consecutive negative NP/OP PCR tests, healthcare professional clearance, or symptom resolution. Each participant in the prospective study had whole blood, serum and a nasopharyngeal or oropharyngeal swab collected by mobile phlebotomists. Additional blood draws and questionnaires over an approximately two-month period could optionally be provided by prospective study participants. Before DNA extraction, blood samples from the prospective study were shipped at room temperature or frozen.

About this clone itself: This receptor's antigen is unknown. Per-base qualities were not stored, and no clone one base away is much larger.

Trimming accounts for 6 bases at V and 5 bases at J, while the number of junction bases matched to no gene is 6. Looking up the germline V gene yields CDR1 SNHLY and CDR2 FYNNEI. The CDR3 spans 14 residues, from the cysteine through the phenylalanine. The DNA shown is the 42-base CDR3, in frame from base 1. The receptor was derived from a middle-aged woman who had recovered from COVID-19. The V gene is TRBV2 and the J gene is TRBJ1-5, and TRBD1 aligns with 8 junction nucleotides. What was sequenced was PBMCs or T cells enriched from blood (not recorded which). The encoded CDR3 is CASSGQGRYQPQHF. The DNA reads TGTGCCAGCAGCGGACAGGGCCGCTATCAGCCCCAGCATTTT.